The clone carrying this T cell receptor beta chain came up a few times. Its antigen is as yet unknown. The source of the sample is a study of beta chain features in type 1 diabetes. The whole isolated RNA underwent reverse transcription, so sequencing captured expressed TCRB transcripts. Profiling relied on immunoSEQ multiplex PCR, and the TCRdb table lists in-frame clones only, not all of them. The sample lists around 340,000 clones; about a tenth were seen once. Losses at the gene ends were 6 bases for V and 6 bases for J; bases not matched to a gene: 6. There are 14 residues in the CDR3. Germline CDR1 is MNHEY and CDR2 is SVGAGI. Study-wide findings and caveats: Patients' naive, central memory and Treg TCRB repertoires seemed closer to one another than those of healthy donors. Shorter TCRB CDR3s, moderately but significantly so, marked every one of the four CD4+ subsets in Type 1 diabetes patients.

The receptor was derived from a man younger than 40 with type 1 diabetes. The rearrangement joins TRBV6-5 to TRBJ1-5; 9 positions agree with TRBD1. Sequenced sample: central memory CD4+ T cells from blood. The CDR3 sequence is CASRSTGGGQPQHF. CDR3 DNA sequence: TGTGCCAGCAGGTCCACAGGGGGCGGTCAGCCCCAGCATTTT.